This T cell receptor (beta chain) was captured by sequencing in a study of beta chain features in type 1 diabetes. CDR3 size: 13 residues. The ends were cut back, 2 bases at V and 5 bases at J, with 7 bases in the middle. Germline V lookup: CDR1 SGHTA, CDR2 FQGNSA. Sorted populations all had greater than 98% purity. Every bit of the isolated RNA underwent reverse transcription, so sequencing read expressed TCRB transcripts. This table comes from immunoSEQ multiplex PCR, and its TCRdb copy is limited to in-frame clones, with some not included. The repertoire holds 300,000 to 450,000 clones, with over 10% as singletons.

The sample taken for sequencing was naive CD4+ T cells from blood. The chain uses TRBV7-2 and TRBJ1-5, with D hard to call. The TCR comes from a man aged 18 to 35 in good health. The CDR3 DNA is TGTGCCAGCAGCTTATTCGGTGATCAGCCCCAGCATTTT. As protein: CASSLFGDQPQHF.